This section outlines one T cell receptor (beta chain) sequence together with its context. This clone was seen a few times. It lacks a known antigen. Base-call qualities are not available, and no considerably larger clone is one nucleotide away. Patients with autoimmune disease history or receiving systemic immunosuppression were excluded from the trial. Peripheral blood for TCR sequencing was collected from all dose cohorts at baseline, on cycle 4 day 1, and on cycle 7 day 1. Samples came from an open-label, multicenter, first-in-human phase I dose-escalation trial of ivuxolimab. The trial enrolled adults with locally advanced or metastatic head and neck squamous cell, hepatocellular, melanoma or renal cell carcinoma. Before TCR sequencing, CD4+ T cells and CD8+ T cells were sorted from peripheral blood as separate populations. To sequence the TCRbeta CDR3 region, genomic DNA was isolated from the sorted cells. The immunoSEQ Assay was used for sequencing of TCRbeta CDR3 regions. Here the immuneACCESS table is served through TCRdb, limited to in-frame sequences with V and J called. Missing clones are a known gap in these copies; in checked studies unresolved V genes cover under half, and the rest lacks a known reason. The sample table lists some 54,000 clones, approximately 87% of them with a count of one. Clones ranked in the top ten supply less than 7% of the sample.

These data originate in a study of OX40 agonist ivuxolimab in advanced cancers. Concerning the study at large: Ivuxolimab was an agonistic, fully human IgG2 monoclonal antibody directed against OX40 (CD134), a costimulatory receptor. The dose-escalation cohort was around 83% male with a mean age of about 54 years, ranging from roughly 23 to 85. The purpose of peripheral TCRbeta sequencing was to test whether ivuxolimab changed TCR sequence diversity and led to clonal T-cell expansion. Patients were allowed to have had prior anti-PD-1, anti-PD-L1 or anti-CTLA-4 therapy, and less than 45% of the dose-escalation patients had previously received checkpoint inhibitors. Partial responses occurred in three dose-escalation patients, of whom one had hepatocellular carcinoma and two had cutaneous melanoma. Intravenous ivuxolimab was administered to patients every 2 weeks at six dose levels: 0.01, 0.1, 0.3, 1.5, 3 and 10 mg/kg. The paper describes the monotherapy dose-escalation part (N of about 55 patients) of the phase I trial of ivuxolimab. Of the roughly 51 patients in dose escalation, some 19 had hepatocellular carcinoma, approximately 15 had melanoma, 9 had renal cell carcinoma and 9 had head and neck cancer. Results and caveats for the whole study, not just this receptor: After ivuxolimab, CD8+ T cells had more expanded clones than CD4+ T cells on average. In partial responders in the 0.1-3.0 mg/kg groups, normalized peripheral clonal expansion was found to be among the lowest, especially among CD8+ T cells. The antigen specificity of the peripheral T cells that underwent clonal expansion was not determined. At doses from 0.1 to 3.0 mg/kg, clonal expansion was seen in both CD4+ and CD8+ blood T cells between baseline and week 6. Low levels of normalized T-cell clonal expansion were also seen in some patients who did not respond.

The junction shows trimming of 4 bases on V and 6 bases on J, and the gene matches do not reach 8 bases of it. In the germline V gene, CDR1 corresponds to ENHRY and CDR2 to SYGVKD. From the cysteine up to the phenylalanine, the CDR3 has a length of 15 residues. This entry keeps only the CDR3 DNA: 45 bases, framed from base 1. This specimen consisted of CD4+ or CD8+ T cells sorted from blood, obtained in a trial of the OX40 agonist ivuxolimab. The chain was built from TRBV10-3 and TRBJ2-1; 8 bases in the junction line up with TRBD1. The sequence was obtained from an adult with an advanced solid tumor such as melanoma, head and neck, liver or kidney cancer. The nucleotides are TGTGCCATCAGTGGAGACGGACAGGGCAGCAATGAGCAGTTCTTC. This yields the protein CAISGDGQGSNEQFF.